The entry that follows covers one T cell receptor beta chain sequence. The assay was immunoSEQ multiplex PCR, and TCRdb's table has in-frame clones only and misses some. This table holds some 100,000 clones, almost 95% found once. This CDR3 contains 15 residues. Per the germline V gene, CDR1 is MNHNS and CDR2 is SASEGT. V gave up 4 bases and J gave up 4 bases, with 14 bases separating them. The data were taken from a study of T cell changes during pregnancy in multiple sclerosis. Sequencing was performed on peripheral blood, taken before pregnancy. This TCR derives from a female donor with multiple sclerosis, enrolled in a pregnancy study. V usage is TRBV6-1 and J usage is TRBJ2-1; D uncertain. The CDR3 DNA reads TGTGCCAGCAGTGGCCGGAGCGCCGCATACAATGAGCAGTTCTTC. Amino acids: CASSGRSAAYNEQFF.